These 19 T cell receptor beta chains share one sample of origin, sequenced in a study of blood T cells in healthy people across ages. The use of a sample-barcoded 5' primer and a J-beta primer mix characterized a second PCR of about 7 to 12 cycles. TCRdb fed the 5' RACE reads into MiXCR, producing one record per CDR3 protein. Of 650,000 or so distinct CDR3 sequences in the sample, about 50% are singletons; the top ten hold approximately 15%. The sequenced sample was blood. The receptors come from an elderly woman in good health.

The J gene is TRBJ2-7, the V gene TRBV20-1, with D perhaps TRBD1 or TRBD2 (5 bases each). There are 13 residues in the CDR3. The germline V and J ends were trimmed by 6 bases and 8 bases, with 20 bases remaining between them. The germline V gene has CDR1 DFQATT and CDR2 SNEGSKA (reference sequence). CDR3 bases: TGCAGTGCCGAGGGACGGACCCCTGGGCAGCAGTACTTC. The encoded protein is CSAEGRTPGQQYF.

This clonotype has a count of ten or more. This sequence joins TRBV20-1 and TRBJ2-7; 12 bases map to TRBD2. This CDR3 contains 18 residues. The V gene end was trimmed by 0 bases and the J gene end by 3 bases; junction bases not matched to a gene: 12. Germline lookup yields CDR1 DFQATT and CDR2 SNEGSKA (reference sequence). The CDR3 nucleotides read TGCAGTGCTAGAGATCAACTAGCGGGAGGTCTTGGGCGCTACGAGCAGTACTTC. Translated, it gives CSARDQLAGGLGRYEQYF.

In this sample, this clonotype turned up a few times. The chain carries TRBV11-2 and TRBJ2-5; D possibly corresponds to TRBD1 (5 bases). CDR3 length equals 15 residues. Germline CDR1 SGHAT, CDR2 FQNNGV. Trimming removed 0 bases at V and 2 bases at J, with 10 bases between. The CDR3 DNA reads TGTGCCAGCAGCTTAGATCAGGGAAAACAAGAGACCCAGTACTTC. Protein sequence: CASSLDQGKQETQYF.

The rearrangement links TRBV6-2 or TRBV6-3 to TRBJ2-1; D may be TRBD1 or TRBD2 (5 bases each). The CDR3 has 15 residues. Germline CDR1 reads MNHEY; CDR2 reads SVGEGT. V lost 4 bases, J lost 0 bases, and 10 bases lay in between. CDR3 sequence: CASSLGDPSYNEQFF. The CDR3 bases are TGTGCCAGCAGTTTAGGGGACCCCTCCTACAATGAGCAGTTCTTC.

This clonotype has ten or more counts. This chain connects TRBV28 to TRBJ2-3; no clear D gene. The CDR3 runs 12 residues. CDR1 and CDR2 (germline): MDHEN, SYDVKM. Between the trimmed V and J ends, which lost 1 base and 11 bases, there was a span of 10 bases. CDR3 residues: CASSLSATRQYF. The CDR3 nucleotides read TGTGCCAGCAGTTTATCGGCCACGAGGCAGTATTTT.

The table lists this clonotype with many counts. The rearrangement uses TRBV15 and TRBJ2-1; the D is unclear. Germline-derived CDR1 and CDR2 are LNHNV and YYDKDF (reference sequence). The length of the CDR3 is 12 residues. V was trimmed by 4 bases and J by 7 bases, leaving 8 bases between them. The CDR3 nucleotides are TGTGCCACCAGCATTGCGAAGAATGAGCAGTTCTTC. This translates into CATSIAKNEQFF.

This clonotype was detected many times. The genes are TRBV6-6 and TRBJ1-5; D is uncertain. Germline V gene data show CDR1 as MNHNY and CDR2 as SVGAGI (reference sequence). V was shortened by 2 bases and J by 3 bases, with 8 bases between the two germline ends. This CDR3 region has 14 residues. This CDR3 reads CASSYPELNQPQHF. CDR3 nucleotides: TGTGCCAGCAGTTACCCCGAACTCAATCAGCCCCAGCATTTT.

J is TRBJ2-2 and V is TRBV2, with 8 bases aligning to TRBD1. Trimming at V came to 6 bases and at J to 0 bases, leaving 6 bases not matched to a gene. Germline V gives CDR1 SNHLY, CDR2 FYNNEI. CDR3 length: 16 residues. For the CDR3, the DNA is TGTGCCAGCAGAGGAGACAGGGGCTCGAACACCGGGGAGCTGTTTTTT. This encodes CASRGDRGSNTGELFF.

About this clonotype: A much larger clone is a single base away; this may be a read error. This chain links TRBV28 with TRBJ2-1; the D call may be TRBD1 or TRBD2 (5 bases each). Germline CDR1 is MDHEN and CDR2 is SYDVKM. The V and J ends lost 6 bases and 10 bases respectively, with 16 bases between them. The CDR3 length is 13 residues. CDR3: CASRKTEGYEQFF. In nucleotides, the CDR3 is TGTGCCAGCAGGAAGACAGAGGGCTACGAGCAGTTCTTC.

This clonotype was counted ten times or more. A much larger clone differs from this one at a single base, so this may be a read error. This sequence joins TRBV6-5 and TRBJ2-5; TRBD1 matches at 11 bases. The CDR3 spans 15 residues. V lost 6 bases, J lost 11 bases, and 14 bases stayed unmatched. Looked up from germline, CDR1 is MNHEY and CDR2 is SVGAGI. The CDR3 bases are TGTGCCAGCAGCCCCGGGACAGGGGGAATATTTGAGCAGTACTTC. It yields the protein CASSPGTGGIFEQYF.

At least ten counts were recorded for this clonotype. This chain connects TRBV3-1 to TRBJ1-2; 8 bases map to TRBD1. V dropped 1 base and J dropped 6; count of bases not matched to a gene: 4. The CDR3 is made up of 14 amino acids. Germline V gives CDR1 LGHDT, CDR2 YNNKEL (reference sequence). In nucleotides, the CDR3 is TGTGCCAGCAGCCAAGTGGAGACAGGGGATGGCTACACCTTC. Residues: CASSQVETGDGYTF. Full variable domain (rest looked up from reference TRBV3-1 and TRBJ1-2): DTAVSQTPKYLVTQMGNDKSIKCEQNLGHDTMYWYKQDSKKFLKIMFSYNNKELIINETVPNRFSPKSPDKAHLNLHINSLELGDSAVYFCASSQVETGDGYTFGSGTRLTVV.

The chain is built from TRBV2 and TRBJ2-7, with D perhaps TRBD1 (5 bases). CDR1 and CDR2 (germline): SNHLY, FYNNEI. V lost 6 bases and J lost 1, with 13 bases in between. This CDR3 has 14 amino acids. Here the CDR3 DNA reads TGTGCCAGCAGGGGGTCTAGGGGATCCTACGAGCAGTACTTC. Translating it yields CASRGSRGSYEQYF.

Comments on this clonotype: It may be a read error: a sequence one base away is much more abundant. V usage is TRBV5-6 and J usage is TRBJ2-7; D is undetermined. Germline V gene lookup returns CDR1 SGHDT and CDR2 YYEEEE. The V and J ends lost 0 bases and 7 bases respectively, with 17 bases between them. The CDR3 has 15 amino acids. The CDR3 DNA is TGTGCCAGCAGCTTGGGCAGCTTACTCATCAATGAGCAGTACTTC. It encodes CASSLGSLLINEQYF.

This clonotype was seen at least ten times. The gene calls are TRBV4-2 and TRBJ2-1; D remains unclear. CDR3 length equals 14 residues. Germline V lookup: CDR1 LGHNA, CDR2 YNFKEQ. V was clipped by 0 bases and J by 7 bases, with 10 bases between them. CDR3 in DNA: TGTGCCAGCAGCCAAGATATCGGGTGGAATGAGCAGTTCTTC. It codes for CASSQDIGWNEQFF.

This sequence joins TRBV12-3 or TRBV12-4 and TRBJ2-7; D is unresolved. Trimming left V 3 bases short and J 3 bases short, with 24 bases between. This CDR3 comprises 18 residues. Here the CDR3 DNA reads TGTGCCAGCAGTTTCTCGACCCTTGGGCTAACGAAGGTCTACGAGCAGTACTTC. It is translated as CASSFSTLGLTKVYEQYF.

The chain carries TRBV21-1 and TRBJ1-1. TRBV21-1 is a recognized pseudogene. The CDR3 is 15 amino acids. In DNA, the CDR3 is TGTGCCAGCAGCAAGACCGTAAACATGAACACTGAAGCTTTCTTT. Protein sequence: CASSKTVNMNTEAFF.

V gene TRBV12-3 or TRBV12-4 combines with J gene TRBJ2-5; no reliable D call. Trimming shortened V by 8 bases and J by 4 bases, and 14 bases separated the two germline ends. This CDR3 contains 13 residues. The CDR3 region has the DNA TGTGCCAGCGGTCGTCAGGAAGGAGAGACCCAGTACTTC. This sequence encodes CASGRQEGETQYF.

The chain is built from TRBV6-2 or TRBV6-3 and TRBJ2-7, with D uncertain. The DNA end is a closer match to TRBJ2-5, so the J assignment may be wrong. CDR3 size: 14 residues. Germline loops: CDR1 MNHEY, CDR2 SVGEGT. The CDR3 loop is CASSYGLAYQTQYF. CDR3 sequence (DNA): TGTGCCAGCAGTTACGGATTAGCATACCAGACCCAGTACTTC.

This clonotype was detected only a few times. The J gene is TRBJ2-5, the V gene TRBV23-1; D call uncertain. Being an ORF, TRBV23-1 has a function that is uncertain. Deletions cut 4 bases from V and 5 bases from J, with 14 bases between. The CDR3 has 14 residues. CDR3 sequence (DNA): TGCGCCAGCAGTCCTGAACCCCGGCGCGAGACCCAGTACTTC. It encodes CASSPEPRRETQYF.